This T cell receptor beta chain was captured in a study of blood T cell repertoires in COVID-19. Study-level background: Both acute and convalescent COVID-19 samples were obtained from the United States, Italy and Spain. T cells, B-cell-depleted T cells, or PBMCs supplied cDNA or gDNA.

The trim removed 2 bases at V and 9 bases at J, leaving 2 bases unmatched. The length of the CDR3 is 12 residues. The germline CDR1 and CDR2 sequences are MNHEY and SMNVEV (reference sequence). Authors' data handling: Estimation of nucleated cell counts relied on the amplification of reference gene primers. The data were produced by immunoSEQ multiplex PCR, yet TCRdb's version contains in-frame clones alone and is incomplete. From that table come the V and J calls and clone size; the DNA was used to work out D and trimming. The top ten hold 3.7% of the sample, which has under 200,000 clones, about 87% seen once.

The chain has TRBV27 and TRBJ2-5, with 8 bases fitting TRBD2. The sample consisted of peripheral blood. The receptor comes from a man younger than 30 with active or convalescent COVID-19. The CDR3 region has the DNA TGTGCCAGCAGTTTAGGCGGGAGGCCCCAGTACTTC. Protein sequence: CASSLGGRPQYF.